Listed below are T cell receptor beta chains from one sample, sequenced in a study of cytomegalovirus exposure and HLA in healthy donors. The table came from immunoSEQ multiplex PCR; TCRdb's copy has only in-frame clones and leaves some out. This sample carries 150,000 or so clones, 77% of them seen once, and the ten largest clones take under 2%. The specimen sequenced was PBMCs. These receptors came from a female donor in good health and CMV-seronegative. The CDR3 runs from the conserved cysteine through the conserved F or W. The D gene is left open where the match is weak. The size entry is marked missing in some rows and otherwise reads once, few, many or a size class.

V gene	J gene	D gene	clone size	CDR3 DNA	CDR3 protein
TRBV5-1	TRBJ2-1	TRBD2	.	TGCGCCAGCAGCTCGGGACTAGCTACCTACAATGAGCAGTTCTTC	CASSSGLATYNEQFF
TRBV6-5	TRBJ2-5	.	.	TGTGCCAGCAGCCCAGGGTTTACGGAGACCCAGTACTTC	CASSPGFTETQYF
TRBV5-1	TRBJ2-3	TRBD1	.	TGCGCCAGCAGCCAGAGGACAGGGGGGAGCACAGATACGCAGTATTTT	CASSQRTGGSTDTQYF
TRBV6-1	TRBJ1-2	TRBD1	.	TGTGCCAGCAGTCCCCCGGGACAGGGAGGCTATGGCTACACCTTC	CASSPPGQGGYGYTF
TRBV4-1	TRBJ1-1	.	few	TGCGCCAGCAGCCAAAACGGGCAGGGGATGGCTTTCTTT	CASSQNGQGMAFF
TRBV2	TRBJ2-7	.	.	TGTGCCAGCAGTGAAGGACAGGCGGTTCGCAGCGAGCAGTACTTC	CASSEGQAVRSEQYF
TRBV5-1	TRBJ2-5	.	.	TGCGCCAGCAGCCGGCCTAATCATGAAGCGGATCCGGAGACCCAGTACTTC	CASSRPNHEADPETQYF
TRBV6-1	TRBJ2-3	.	.	TGTGCCAGCAGTGCAAAGTTAGTAATGTCCGGTACAGATACGCAGTATTTT	CASSAKLVMSGTDTQYF
TRBV27	TRBJ1-5	.	.	TGTGCCAGCAGTTTACGGAAAGGGGTTCACGTGAGCAATCAGCCCCAGCATTTT	CASSLRKGVHVSNQPQHF
TRBV27	TRBJ2-4	TRBD1	.	TGTGCCAGCAGTTTACGGGCAGGGGGTGCCAAAAACATTCAGTACTTC	CASSLRAGGAKNIQYF
TRBV13	TRBJ2-2	TRBD1	.	TGTGCCAGCAGCACTCTACAGGGGGTGACCGGGGAGCTGTTTTTT	CASSTLQGVTGELFF
TRBV6-6	TRBJ2-1	TRBD1	few	TGTGCCAGCAGTTACTCGGAGACAGGGGGTAATGAGCAGTTCTTC	CASSYSETGGNEQFF
TRBV6-1	TRBJ2-7	TRBD1	.	TGTGCCAGCAGTGTATTTCGGACAGGAGCCTACGAGCAGTACTTC	CASSVFRTGAYEQYF
TRBV10-1	TRBJ1-1	TRBD1	.	TGCGCCAGCAGTGACCCGGGACAGGGGGACACTGAAGCTTTCTTT	CASSDPGQGDTEAFF
TRBV5-1	TRBJ2-3	TRBD2	.	TGCGCCAGCAGCTTGGGCGGGAGTATAGATACGCAGTATTTT	CASSLGGSIDTQYF
TRBV7-9	TRBJ2-3	.	.	TGTGCCAGCAGCTCCCCGCCCAGAGATACGCAGTATTTT	CASSSPPRDTQYF
TRBV6-5	TRBJ1-3	.	few	TGTGCCAGCAGTTCCACAGGGCATGGAAACACCATATATTTT	CASSSTGHGNTIYF
TRBV27	TRBJ2-7	.	.	TGTGCCAGCAGTTTAGGTACAGGTTTCTACGAGCAGTACTTC	CASSLGTGFYEQYF
TRBV7-2	TRBJ2-7	.	.	TGTGCCAGCAGCCCAGGGACTCCCTACGAGCAGTACTTC	CASSPGTPYEQYF
TRBV5-1	TRBJ2-1	.	once	TGCGCCAGCAGCTTGAGGGGCAGGGCGGACAATGAGCAGTTCTTC	CASSLRGRADNEQFF
TRBV30	TRBJ1-2	.	.	TGTGCCTGGGGAGCTATGGGACTTAACTATGGCTACACCTTC	CAWGAMGLNYGYTF
TRBV18	TRBJ2-7	TRBD1	.	TGTGCCAGCTCAGCCGACAGGGACGAGCAGTACTTC	CASSADRDEQYF
TRBV6-1	TRBJ1-4	TRBD1	.	TGTGCCAGCAGTGAACTTGGGACAGAAGAAAAACTGTTTTTT	CASSELGTEEKLFF
TRBV5-1	TRBJ1-1	TRBD1	.	TGCGCCAGCAGCTGGGATTCCCGGGACAGAGAAGCTTTCTTT	CASSWDSRDREAFF
TRBV5-1	TRBJ1-1	.	.	TGCGCCAGCAGCTTGTCAAAGAACACTGAAGCTTTCTTT	CASSLSKNTEAFF
TRBV6-5	TRBJ2-1	TRBD1	.	TGTGCCACAACCGGGACAGCCTTGAGTGAGCAGTTCTTC	CATTGTALSEQFF
TRBV5-4	TRBJ1-1	.	once	TGTGCCAGCAGCTTGACAGATGAAGCTTTCTTT	CASSLTDEAFF
TRBV5-1	TRBJ1-3	TRBD1	.	TGCGCCAGCAGTCAGGGACAGCCTATTCGGGACATATATTTT	CASSQGQPIRDIYF
TRBV10-1	TRBJ1-2	TRBD1	few	TGCGCCAGCAGTGAGTCTACAGGGGGTAATGGCTACACCTTC	CASSESTGGNGYTF
TRBV7-3	TRBJ2-1	.	.	TGTGCCAGCAGCTTTTTGGCGGCGGGGCCATACAATGAGCAGTTCTTC	CASSFLAAGPYNEQFF
TRBV19	TRBJ2-3	.	.	TGTGCCCCTACGCTGGAGACAGGAGGCACAGATACGCAGTATTTT	CAPTLETGGTDTQYF
TRBV19	TRBJ2-7	.	.	TGTGCCAGTACGAGTTCAACCCTTGCCTACGAGCAGTACTTC	CASTSSTLAYEQYF
TRBV19	TRBJ1-1	TRBD1	.	TGTGCCAGTAGTACGGGACAGGGGAGGGGTGAAGCTTTCTTT	CASSTGQGRGEAFF
TRBV4-1	TRBJ2-6	TRBD2	.	TGCGCCAGCAGCCAAGGGGCCGCGGGGGGGTCTGGGGCCAACGTCCTGACTTTC	CASSQGAAGGSGANVLTF
TRBV7-9	TRBJ1-2	.	.	TGTGCCAGCAGCTTAGCGTTGGGAGCAGGGGAAGGGTATGGCTACACCTTC	CASSLALGAGEGYGYTF
TRBV2	TRBJ2-5	.	.	TGTGCCAGCAGCGCAGGGCCCCAGTACTTC	CASSAGPQYF
TRBV5-1	TRBJ2-2	.	.	TGCGCCAGCAGCTTGGAGGTGGAGGTCGGGGAGCTGTTTTTT	CASSLEVEVGELFF
TRBV29-1	TRBJ1-2	.	.	TGCAGCGTCCCGTTTGACAGGTACTATGGCTACACCTTC	CSVPFDRYYGYTF
TRBV6-1	TRBJ1-2	.	.	TGTGCCAGCAGTGAAGCAGTCAGTGCCTCGTATGGCTACACCTTC	CASSEAVSASYGYTF
TRBV13	TRBJ1-1	.	few	TGTGCCAGCAGCCGTGGGCGGGGTCCTGAAGCTTTCTTT	CASSRGRGPEAFF
TRBV18	TRBJ1-5	.	.	TGTGCCAGCTCACCATTCTGGCTCGCACAGGGATACAATCAGCCCCAGCATTTT	CASSPFWLAQGYNQPQHF
TRBV30	TRBJ2-7	.	.	TGTGCCTGGAGTTCGGTAGGGGCCGACTCCTACGAGCAGTACTTC	CAWSSVGADSYEQYF